This TCR beta chain was found in a study of neoadjuvant anti-PD-1 for oral cavity cancer. Looking at the study overall: Patients without progression received a fourth nivolumab dose around day 43, then surgical resection on days 50-56.

The patients had HPV-negative, locally advanced oral cavity squamous cell carcinoma. The repertoire was sequenced with immunoSEQ multiplex PCR; TCRdb's copy has only in-frame clones and lacks some. This table has fewer than 35,000 clones, 85% to 90% appearing once. The CDR3 has 16 amino acids. Germline V gives CDR1 MGHRA, CDR2 YSYEKL. The V and J ends lost 3 bases and 2 bases, in that order; junction bases with no gene match: 4. Regarding this clone: Antigen unknown.

Study-level results: Post-nivolumab, blood T cell clonality was significantly elevated in non-responders.

This chain uses TRBV4-1 with TRBJ2-3; 11 nucleotides match TRBD2. This receptor was identified in a person aged 40 to 85 with oral cavity squamous cell carcinoma. Sequenced material: PBMCs, taken before nivolumab (anti-PD-1) treatment. CDR3 nucleotides: TGCGCCAGCAGCCATCGACTAGCGGGGTCCACAGATACGCAGTATTTT. Translating gives CASSHRLAGSTDTQYF.